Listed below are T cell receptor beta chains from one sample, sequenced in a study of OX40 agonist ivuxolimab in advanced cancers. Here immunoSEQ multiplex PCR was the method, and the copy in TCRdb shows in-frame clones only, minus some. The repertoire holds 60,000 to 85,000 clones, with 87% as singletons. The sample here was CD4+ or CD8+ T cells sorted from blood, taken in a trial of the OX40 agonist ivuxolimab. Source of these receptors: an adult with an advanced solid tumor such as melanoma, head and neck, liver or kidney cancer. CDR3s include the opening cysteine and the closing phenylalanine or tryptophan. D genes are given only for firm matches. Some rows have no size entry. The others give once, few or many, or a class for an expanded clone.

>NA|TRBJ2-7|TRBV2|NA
CASSEYTYEQYF
TGTGCCAGCAGTGAATATACCTACGAGCAGTACTTC
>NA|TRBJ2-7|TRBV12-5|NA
CASGLPGMGQYF
TGTGCTAGTGGTTTGCCGGGAATGGGACAGTACTTC
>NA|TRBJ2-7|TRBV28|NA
CTTARERFSEQYF
TGTACCACAGCAAGGGAGCGATTCTCCGAGCAGTACTTC
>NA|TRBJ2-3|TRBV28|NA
CASSLGKGRYTQYF
TGTGCCAGCAGTTTGGGGAAGGGGCGTTATACGCAGTATTTT
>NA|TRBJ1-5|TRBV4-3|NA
CASSQKVKGKGYSNQPQHF
TGCGCCAGCAGCCAAAAGGTGAAGGGTAAGGGTTATAGCAATCAGCCCCAGCATTTT
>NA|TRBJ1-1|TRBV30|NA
CAWSVGATEAFF
TGTGCCTGGAGTGTAGGGGCTACTGAAGCTTTCTTT
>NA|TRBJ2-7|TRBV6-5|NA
CASTPGHTYEQYF
TGTGCCAGCACCCCGGGACACACCTACGAGCAGTACTTC
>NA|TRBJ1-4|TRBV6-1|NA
CASRPRGTNEKLFF
TGTGCCAGCCGACCGAGGGGTACTAATGAAAAACTGTTTTTT
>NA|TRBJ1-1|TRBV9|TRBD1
CASSVVSRGHMNTEAFF
TGTGCCAGCAGCGTAGTGTCCAGGGGGCATATGAACACTGAAGCTTTCTTT
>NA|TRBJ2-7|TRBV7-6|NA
CASSPLASYEQYF
TGTGCCAGCAGTCCCCTGGCTAGCTACGAGCAGTACTTC
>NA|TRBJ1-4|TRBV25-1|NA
CASSERTEGKLFF
TGTGCCAGCAGTGAACGGACGGAGGGGAAACTGTTTTTT
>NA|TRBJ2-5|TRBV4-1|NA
CASSLGRQTIQETQYF
TGCGCCAGCAGCCTCGGGCGACAGACCATCCAAGAGACCCAGTACTTC
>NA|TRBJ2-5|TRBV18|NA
CASSPLDIPGETQYF
TGTGCCAGCTCACCGTTGGACATCCCGGGGGAGACCCAGTACTTC
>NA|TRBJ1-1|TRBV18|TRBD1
CASSPDRGRDTEAFF
TGTGCCAGCTCACCGGACAGGGGGCGAGACACTGAAGCTTTCTTT
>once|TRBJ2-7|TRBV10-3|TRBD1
CAIRGQETYEQYF
TGTGCCATCAGGGGACAGGAGACCTACGAGCAGTACTTC
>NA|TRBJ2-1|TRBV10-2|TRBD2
CASTEETSGGFEQFF
TGCGCCAGCACCGAGGAGACTAGCGGGGGTTTTGAGCAGTTCTTC
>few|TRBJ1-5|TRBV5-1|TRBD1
CASSLTAGGEPQHF
TGCGCCAGCAGCTTGACGGCAGGGGGGGAGCCCCAGCATTTT
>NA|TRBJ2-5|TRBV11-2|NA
CASSFNRRGVETQYF
TGTGCCAGCAGCTTTAACCGTAGAGGAGTAGAGACCCAGTACTTC
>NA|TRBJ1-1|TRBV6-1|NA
CASSEVGSPKGAFF
TGTGCCAGCAGTGAAGTCGGGTCACCCAAGGGAGCTTTCTTT
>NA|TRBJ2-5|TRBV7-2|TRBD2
CASSSPTSRETQYF
TGTGCCAGCAGCTCCCCGACTAGCAGGGAGACCCAGTACTTC
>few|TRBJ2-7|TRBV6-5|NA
CASSRDYYEQYF
TGTGCCAGCAGTCGAGACTACTACGAGCAGTACTTC
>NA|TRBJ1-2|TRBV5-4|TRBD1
CASSPDRTGHGYTF
TGTGCCAGCAGCCCCGACAGGACAGGGCATGGCTACACCTTC
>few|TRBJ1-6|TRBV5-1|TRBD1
CASSPGGQGNSPLHF
TGCGCCAGCAGCCCCGGGGGACAGGGGAATTCACCCCTCCACTTT
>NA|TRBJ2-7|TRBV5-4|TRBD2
CASSWIGTSEYEQYF
TGTGCCAGCAGCTGGATTGGGACTAGCGAGTACGAGCAGTACTTC
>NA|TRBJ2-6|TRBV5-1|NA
CASSTQTSGANVLTF
TGCGCCAGCAGCACTCAGACTTCTGGGGCCAACGTCCTGACTTTC
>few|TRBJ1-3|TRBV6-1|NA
CASTLDQGNTIYF
TGTGCCAGCACTCTAGACCAGGGAAACACCATATATTTT
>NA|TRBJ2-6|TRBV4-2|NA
CASSQGSGRGGANVLTF
TGTGCCAGCAGCCAAGGTTCTGGTAGAGGTGGGGCCAACGTCCTGACTTTC
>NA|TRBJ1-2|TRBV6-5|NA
CASSRSLASGYTF
TGTGCCAGCAGTCGTTCCCTGGCAAGTGGCTACACCTTC
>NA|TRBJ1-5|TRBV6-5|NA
CASSYSPAAQPQHF
TGTGCCAGCAGTTACTCGCCGGCGGCCCAGCCCCAGCATTTT